A single sample gave rise to the 28 T cell receptor beta chains below, sequenced in a study of cytomegalovirus exposure and HLA in healthy donors. PCR involved 60 Vbeta and 13 Jbeta primers. Using immunoSEQ multiplex PCR, the repertoire was profiled, and TCRdb retains in-frame clones only, with some absent. The table records about 200,000 clones, about 88% of them present only once. The sample taken for sequencing was PBMCs. The receptors come from a woman younger than 45 in good health and CMV-seronegative.

This clone showed up just a few times. This chain joins TRBV5-4 and TRBJ2-7; 9 bases align to TRBD2. Germline V gene data show CDR1 as SGHNT and CDR2 as YYREEE (reference sequence). V lost 3 bases to trimming and J lost 5 bases; unmatched junction nucleotides: 12. The CDR3 runs 16 residues. CDR3 residues: CASSSARGSGSDEQYF. The CDR3 DNA follows: TGTGCCAGCAGCTCCGCTCGGGGTAGCGGGAGCGACGAGCAGTACTTC.

The chain is built from TRBV28 and TRBJ2-2; 12 nucleotides line up with TRBD1. The CDR3 covers 19 residues. The trim removed 3 bases at V and 1 base at J, leaving 9 bases unmatched. CDR1 is MDHEN and CDR2 is SYDVKM in the germline V gene. This CDR3 is CASSFLPGQGALNTGELFF. CDR3 in DNA: TGTGCCAGCAGTTTCCTCCCGGGACAGGGGGCCTTGAACACCGGGGAGCTGTTTTTT. Full variable domain (outside the CDR3, taken from reference TRBV28 and TRBJ2-2): DVKVTQSSRYLVKRTGEKVFLECVQDMDHENMFWYRQDPGLGLRLIYFSYDVKMKEKGDIPEGYSVSREKKERFSLILESASTNQTSMYLCASSFLPGQGALNTGELFFGEGSRLTVL.

This clone occurred once. The J gene is TRBJ2-6, the V gene TRBV5-4; weak D call: TRBD2 (6 bases). There are 14 residues in the CDR3. V dropped 10 bases and J dropped 2 bases, with 13 bases sitting between them. CDR1 and CDR2 (germline): SGHNT, YYREEE (reference sequence). The CDR3: CAVRGKAGANVLTF. The CDR3 region has the DNA TGTGCCGTCCGGGGGAAAGCTGGGGCCAACGTCCTGACTTTC.

The V call is TRBV7-9, the J call TRBJ2-1, with D maybe TRBD2 (6 bases). The V gene lost 7 bases and the J gene lost 4 bases, with 14 bases spanning the gap. There are 14 residues in the CDR3. Germline loops: CDR1 SEHNR, CDR2 FQNEAQ (reference sequence). CDR3 protein: CASIDQGGYNEQFF. CDR3 DNA: TGTGCCAGCATCGACCAAGGAGGGTACAATGAGCAGTTCTTC. Variable domain in full (rest from reference TRBV7-9 and TRBJ2-1): DTGVSQNPRHKITKRGQNVTFRCDPISEHNRLYWYRQTLGQGPEFLTYFQNEAQLEKSRLLSDRFSAERPKGSFSTLEIQRTEQGDSAMYLCASIDQGGYNEQFFGPGTRLTVL.

The gene calls are TRBV28 and TRBJ1-1; TRBD1 matches at 8 bases. Germline CDR1 reads MDHEN; CDR2 reads SYDVKM. The CDR3 is 16 amino acids. J lost 0 bases, V lost 3 bases, and 6 bases had no gene match. DNA for the CDR3: TGTGCCAGCAGTTTTCAGGGGGCGCGAGTGAACACTGAAGCTTTCTTT. Translated, it gives CASSFQGARVNTEAFF. Full variable domain (rest looked up from reference TRBV28 and TRBJ1-1): DVKVTQSSRYLVKRTGEKVFLECVQDMDHENMFWYRQDPGLGLRLIYFSYDVKMKEKGDIPEGYSVSREKKERFSLILESASTNQTSMYLCASSFQGARVNTEAFFGQGTRLTVV.

The chain couples TRBV4-1 to TRBJ2-1; 11 bases match TRBD2. J was trimmed by 5 bases and V by 1 base; bases with no gene match: 7. The CDR3 runs to 17 residues. Germline lookup yields CDR1 MGHRA and CDR2 YSYEKL. The CDR3 spells CASSQGWTSGHHNEQFF. CDR3 DNA sequence: TGCGCCAGCAGCCAAGGCTGGACTAGCGGGCACCACAATGAGCAGTTCTTC.

This chain uses TRBV18 with TRBJ2-7, with 10 bases identical to TRBD1. After removal of 3 bases from V and 5 bases from J, the junction contained 7 bases not matched to a gene. Germline V gene lookup returns CDR1 KGHSH and CDR2 LQKENI. CDR3 length: 15 residues. The CDR3 nucleotides are TGTGCCAGCTCACCGGCGACAGGGGGCAGGGACGAGCAGTACTTC. This encodes CASSPATGGRDEQYF.

The chain combines TRBV13 with TRBJ1-1; the D is unclear. Trimming took 5 bases from V and 6 from J, leaving 16 bases between them. CDR1 and CDR2 (germline): PRHDT, FYEKMQ (reference sequence). The CDR3 has 14 residues. In nucleotides, the CDR3 is TGTGCCAGCAGCGCAACAAGGCTAGCGGCTGAAGCTTTCTTT. This gives the protein CASSATRLAAEAFF.

This clone was seen a few times. The gene calls are TRBV19 and TRBJ1-5; 10 nucleotides line up with TRBD1. The germline V gene encodes CDR1 LNHDA and CDR2 SQIVND (reference sequence). The CDR3 loop spans 17 amino acids. The trim removed 3 bases at V and 5 bases at J, leaving 10 bases unmatched. The CDR3 DNA follows: TGTGCCAGTAGTATTCGGGGGAGGGACAGGGGTCATCAGCCCCAGCATTTT. Amino acid sequence: CASSIRGRDRGHQPQHF.

V gene TRBV5-1 combines with J gene TRBJ2-6, with 13 nucleotides matching TRBD2. V lost 2 bases to trimming and J lost 1 base; unmatched junction nucleotides: 3. Germline V gene data show CDR1 as SGHRS and CDR2 as YFSETQ. This CDR3 comprises 18 residues. CDR3 sequence (DNA): TGCGCCAGCAGCTTAGGACTAGCGGGAGAATCTGGGGCCAACGTCCTGACTTTC. Amino acids: CASSLGLAGESGANVLTF.

The V gene is TRBV15, the J gene TRBJ2-7; perhaps TRBD2 as D (5 bases). Germline lookup yields CDR1 LNHNV and CDR2 YYDKDF (reference sequence). The CDR3 length is 14 residues. V was cut by 0 bases and J by 2 bases, with 8 bases left in between. The CDR3 DNA reads as TGTGCCACCAGCAGAGATAGCGCTACCTACGAGCAGTACTTC. Translating it yields CATSRDSATYEQYF.

This clone has just one count. Sequence at one end of the junction differs from germline and may be a read error. The chain employs TRBV28 and TRBJ2-7; perhaps TRBD1 as D (5 bases). This CDR3 spans 14 amino acids. CDR1 MDHEN and CDR2 SYDVKM come from the germline V gene. The CDR3 nucleotides are TGTGCCGGCAGTTTATTTCTGCAGGGATACGAGCAGTACTTC. Translated: CAGSLFLQGYEQYF. Looking up the rest from reference TRBV28 and TRBJ2-7 gives the full variable domain: DVKVTQSSRYLVKRTGEKVFLECVQDMDHENMFWYRQDPGLGLRLIYFSYDVKMKEKGDIPEGYSVSREKKERFSLILESASTNQTSMYLCAGSLFLQGYEQYFGPGTRLTVT.

The rearrangement links TRBV28 to TRBJ1-1, with D perhaps matching TRBD1 (5 bases). V lost 5 bases and J lost 9, with 10 bases in between. Germline V gives CDR1 MDHEN, CDR2 SYDVKM. This CDR3 is 11 amino acids long. For the CDR3, the DNA is TGTGCCAGCAGTGGGGCAGGGAAAGCTTTCTTT. Its protein is CASSGAGKAFF.

As concerns this clone: Mismatch with germline at one junction end may stem from a read error. The V call is TRBV28, the J call TRBJ2-4; TRBD1 matches at 7 bases. This CDR3 region has 15 residues. CDR1 is MDHEN and CDR2 is SYDVKM in the germline V gene. The chain's CDR3 is CASSRLGTAINIQYF. In DNA form, the CDR3 reads TGTGCCAGCAGCCGCCTGGGGACAGCCATAAACATTCAGTACTTC.

The chain links TRBV29-1 to TRBJ2-1; possible D gene TRBD2, 6 bases. Trimming removed 8 bases at V and 3 bases at J, with 17 bases between. There are 14 residues in the CDR3. Germline CDR1 is SQVTM and CDR2 is ANQGSEA. Written as DNA, the CDR3 is TGCAGCCTCACGAGGGACTTAAACTACAATGAGCAGTTCTTC. Residues: CSLTRDLNYNEQFF.

CDR3 amino acids: CASSPLGLADSSYEQYF. The CDR3, as DNA: TGTGCCAGCAGTCCATTGGGACTAGCGGACTCCTCCTACGAGCAGTACTTC. The genes are TRBV7-6 and TRBJ2-7; 11 bases agree with TRBD2. The CDR3 sequence is 17 residues long. The junction had 10 bases not matched to a gene; V was cut back by 6 bases and J by 0 bases. Germline assignment: CDR1 SGHVS and CDR2 FNYEAQ.

The rearrangement uses TRBV14 and TRBJ1-3; possibly TRBD1 for D (5 bases). The germline V and J ends were trimmed by 2 bases and 0 bases, with 14 bases remaining between them. There are 17 residues in the CDR3. The V gene's germline CDR1 is SGHDN and CDR2 FVKESK. The CDR3 DNA reads TGTGCCAGCAGCCAATCCCCTGGGGGGAGCTCTGGAAACACCATATATTTT. As protein: CASSQSPGGSSGNTIYF.

This rearrangement joins TRBV5-6 to TRBJ1-5, with 7 bases fitting TRBD1. V shed 4 bases, J shed 7 bases, and the junction held 8 bases outside the gene matches. The CDR3 sequence is 14 residues long. Germline V lookup: CDR1 SGHDT, CDR2 YYEEEE. DNA of the CDR3: TGTGCCAGCAGCCGGGCCCAGGGGGGACAGCCCCAGCATTTT. As protein: CASSRAQGGQPQHF.

V usage is TRBV5-6 and J usage is TRBJ2-1, with 12 bases fitting TRBD2. Germline V gives CDR1 SGHDT, CDR2 YYEEEE. J gave up 5 bases and V 0 bases, and 6 bases lay outside the gene matches. The CDR3 has 17 amino acids. CDR3 coding DNA: TGTGCCAGCAGCTTGGGGGGGCCTAGCGGGGGGGACAATGAGCAGTTCTTC. It is translated as CASSLGGPSGGDNEQFF.

Turning to this clone: This sample also contains other DNA sequences that code for the same CDR3. The chain links TRBV19 to TRBJ2-7, with D maybe TRBD1 (5 bases). The CDR3 spans 13 residues. Germline-derived CDR1 and CDR2 are LNHDA and SQIVND (reference sequence). V gave up 3 bases and J gave up 2 bases, with 8 bases separating them. CDR3 bases: TGTGCCAGTAGTATTTCAGGGACCTACGAGCAGTACTTC. It encodes CASSISGTYEQYF.

The chain combines TRBV29-1 with TRBJ1-1; maybe TRBD1 (6 bases). CDR1 and CDR2 from the germline V gene are SQVTM and ANQGSEA. The V gene lost 6 bases and the J gene lost 3 bases, with 17 bases spanning the gap. The CDR3 sequence is 14 residues long. CDR3 sequence reads: CSVSSRGGDTEAFF. CDR3 DNA sequence: TGCAGCGTCTCCTCGAGAGGGGGGGACACTGAAGCTTTCTTT.

The table lists this clone with a few counts. The rearrangement links TRBV4-2 to TRBJ2-2, with D perhaps TRBD1 (7 bases). Germline V gene data show CDR1 as LGHNA and CDR2 as YNFKEQ. The CDR3 has 14 residues. Trimming took off 8 bases at V and 1 base at J, with 11 bases between the two ends. CDR3 loop: CASGGTENTGELFF. CDR3 in DNA: TGTGCCAGCGGGGGGACAGAGAACACCGGGGAGCTGTTTTTT.

This clone was seen a few times. V gene TRBV27 combines with J gene TRBJ2-5, with a possible D match to TRBD1 (6 bases). The J call could be wrong; TRBJ2-7 is a better fit for the DNA end. The CDR3 is 15 residues long. Germline CDR1 reads MNHEY; CDR2 reads SMNVEV (reference sequence). CDR3 loop: CASKSSPGAYYEQYF. CDR3 in DNA: TGTGCCAGCAAATCCTCACCAGGGGCCTACTACGAGCAGTACTTC.

This sequence joins TRBV6-5 and TRBJ2-1; 8 positions agree with TRBD1. Germline loops: CDR1 MNHEY, CDR2 SVGAGI. The CDR3 is 15 amino acids. Trimming cost V 5 bases and J 5 bases; bases outside gene matches: 8. The CDR3 DNA is TGTGCCAGCAGTCCGCAGGGGGCCAGGCACAATGAGCAGTTCTTC. It is translated as CASSPQGARHNEQFF.

The chain joins TRBV29-1 to TRBJ2-1; perhaps TRBD2 as D (5 bases). The V gene's germline CDR1 is SQVTM and CDR2 ANQGSEA. The CDR3 has 12 amino acids. V was shortened by 6 bases and J by 6 bases, with 12 bases between the two germline ends. The CDR3 protein is CSVDKGGNEQFF. The CDR3 nucleotides are TGCAGCGTGGATAAAGGAGGCAATGAGCAGTTCTTC.

Written as DNA, the CDR3 is TGTGCCACCAGCAGGGGAGGGACTAGCGGGAGGACGACGCAGTATTTT. It encodes CATSRGGTSGRTTQYF. This chain connects TRBV15 to TRBJ2-3, with 15 bases that match TRBD2. This CDR3 is 16 amino acids long. Germline V gene sequence: CDR1 LNHNV, CDR2 YYDKDF (reference sequence). The V segment lost 3 bases and the J segment 9 bases; nucleotides outside the gene matches: 7.

This chain joins TRBV7-9 and TRBJ2-3; TRBD2 matches 8 bases. Germline lookup yields CDR1 SEHNR and CDR2 FQNEAQ (reference sequence). The CDR3 has 16 amino acids. The V and J ends lost 5 bases and 2 bases, in that order; junction bases with no gene match: 9. The CDR3 DNA sequence: TGTGCCAGCAGCCAGGGTATAGCGGGGACCACAGATACGCAGTATTTT. It encodes CASSQGIAGTTDTQYF.

The V and J genes are TRBV7-8 and TRBJ2-7; D not certain. The CDR3 runs to 15 residues. V lost 5 bases and J 1 base, leaving 15 bases between the germline ends. In germline, CDR1 is SGHVS, CDR2 FQNEAQ. As DNA, the CDR3 is TGTGCCAGCAGCCCCGCGCCCATGTCATCCTACGAGCAGTACTTC. Translated, it gives CASSPAPMSSYEQYF.